This T cell receptor beta chain emerged from a study of blood T cell repertoires in COVID-19. The overall study: Samples of COVID-19 (acute and convalescent) were obtained from the United States, Italy and Spain. T cells, B-cell-depleted T cells, or PBMCs supplied cDNA or gDNA.

Original data processing: The assay estimated nucleated cells by amplifying reference gene primers. Only in-frame clones appear in the TCRdb table, and some are missing; sequencing was by immunoSEQ multiplex PCR. From that table come the V and J calls and clone size; the DNA was used to work out D and trimming. This sample has around 620,000 clones, with 70% to 90% found just once. This TCR was sampled from a woman between 18 and 29 years old with acute or convalescent COVID-19. Sequencing was carried out using peripheral blood.

CDR3 sequence: CASILQGQRSGYTF. In DNA form, the CDR3 reads TGTGCCAGCATTCTTCAGGGGCAACGGAGCGGCTACACCTTC. The rearrangement uses TRBV5-5 and TRBJ1-2, with D tentatively TRBD1 (6 bases). This CDR3 contains 14 residues. Trimming stripped 6 bases from V and 8 bases from J, with 20 bases between. From germline, CDR1 is SGHKS and CDR2 YYEKEE (reference sequence).